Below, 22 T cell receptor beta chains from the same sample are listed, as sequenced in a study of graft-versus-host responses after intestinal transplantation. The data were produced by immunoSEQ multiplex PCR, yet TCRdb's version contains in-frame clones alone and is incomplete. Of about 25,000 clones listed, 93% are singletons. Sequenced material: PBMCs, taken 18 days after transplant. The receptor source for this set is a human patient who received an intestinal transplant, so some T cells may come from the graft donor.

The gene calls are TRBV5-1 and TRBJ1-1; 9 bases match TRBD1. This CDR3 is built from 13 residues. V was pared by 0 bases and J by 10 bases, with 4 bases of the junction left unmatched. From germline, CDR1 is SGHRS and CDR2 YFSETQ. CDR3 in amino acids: CASSLGGQGGAFF. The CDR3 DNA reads TGCGCCAGCAGCTTGGGGGGACAGGGTGGAGCTTTCTTT. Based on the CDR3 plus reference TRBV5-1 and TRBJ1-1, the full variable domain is KAGVTQTPRYLIKTRGQQVTLSCSPISGHRSVSWYQQTPGQGLQFLFEYFSETQRNKGNFPGRFSGRQFSNSRSEMNVSTLELGDSALYLCASSLGGQGGAFFGQGTRLTVV.

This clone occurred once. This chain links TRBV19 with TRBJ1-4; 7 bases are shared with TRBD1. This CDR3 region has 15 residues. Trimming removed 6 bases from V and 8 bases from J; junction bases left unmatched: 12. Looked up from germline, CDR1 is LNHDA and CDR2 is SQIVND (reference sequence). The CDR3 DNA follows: TGTGCCAGTAGCGCGATTACAGGGGTAAACGAAAAACTGTTTTTT. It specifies CASSAITGVNEKLFF.

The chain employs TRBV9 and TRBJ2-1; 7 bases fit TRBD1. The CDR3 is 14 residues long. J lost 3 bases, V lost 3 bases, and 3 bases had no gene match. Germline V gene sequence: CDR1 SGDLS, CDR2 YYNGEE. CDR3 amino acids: CASSGTGDYNEQFF. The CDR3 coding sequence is TGTGCCAGCAGCGGAACAGGGGACTACAATGAGCAGTTCTTC.

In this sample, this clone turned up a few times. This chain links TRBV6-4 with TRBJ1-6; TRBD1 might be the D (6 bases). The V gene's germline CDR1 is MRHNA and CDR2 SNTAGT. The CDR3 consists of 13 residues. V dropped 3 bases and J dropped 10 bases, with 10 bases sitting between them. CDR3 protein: CASSESGESPLHF. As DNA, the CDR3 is TGTGCCAGCAGTGAGTCAGGGGAATCACCCCTCCACTTT.

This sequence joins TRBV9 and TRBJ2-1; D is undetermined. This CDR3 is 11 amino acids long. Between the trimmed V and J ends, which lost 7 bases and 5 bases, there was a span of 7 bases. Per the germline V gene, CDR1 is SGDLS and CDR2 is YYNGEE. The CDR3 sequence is CASSSHNEQFF. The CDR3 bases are TGTGCCAGCTCCAGCCACAATGAGCAGTTCTTC.

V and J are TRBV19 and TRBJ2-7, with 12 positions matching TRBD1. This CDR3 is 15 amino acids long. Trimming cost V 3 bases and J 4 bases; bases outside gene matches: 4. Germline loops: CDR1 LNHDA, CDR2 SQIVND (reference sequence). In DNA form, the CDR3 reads TGTGCCAGTAGTATGGGACAGGGGGCGAGGTACGAGCAGTACTTC. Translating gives CASSMGQGARYEQYF.

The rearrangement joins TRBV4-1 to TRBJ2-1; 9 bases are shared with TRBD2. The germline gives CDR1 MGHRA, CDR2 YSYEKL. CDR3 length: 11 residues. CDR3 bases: TGCGCAAGCGGGGGGAACAATGAGCAGTTCTTC. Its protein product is CASGGNNEQFF.

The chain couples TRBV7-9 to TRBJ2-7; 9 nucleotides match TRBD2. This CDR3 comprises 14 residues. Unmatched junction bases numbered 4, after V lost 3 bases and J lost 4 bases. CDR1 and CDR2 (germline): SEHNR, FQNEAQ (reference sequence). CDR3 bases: TGTGCCAGCAGCTTCTTAGCGGGGGAGTACGAGCAGTACTTC. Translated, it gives CASSFLAGEYEQYF.

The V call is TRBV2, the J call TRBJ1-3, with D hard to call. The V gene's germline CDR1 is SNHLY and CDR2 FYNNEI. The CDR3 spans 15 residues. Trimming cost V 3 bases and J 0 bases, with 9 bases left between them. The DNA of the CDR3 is TGTGCCAGCAGTGATAGACCGTACTCTGGAAACACCATATATTTT. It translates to CASSDRPYSGNTIYF.

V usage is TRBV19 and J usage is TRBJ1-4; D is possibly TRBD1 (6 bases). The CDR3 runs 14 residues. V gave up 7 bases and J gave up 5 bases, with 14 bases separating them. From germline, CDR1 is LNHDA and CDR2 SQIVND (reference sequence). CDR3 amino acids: CASTPPGVNEKLFF. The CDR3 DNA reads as TGTGCCAGTACCCCCCCAGGGGTCAATGAAAAACTGTTTTTT.

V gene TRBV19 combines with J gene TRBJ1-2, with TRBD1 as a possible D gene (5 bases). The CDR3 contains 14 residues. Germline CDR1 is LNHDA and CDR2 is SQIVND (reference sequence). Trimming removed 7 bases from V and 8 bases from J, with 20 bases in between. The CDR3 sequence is CASTPDSWLYGYTF. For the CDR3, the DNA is TGTGCCAGTACCCCCGACAGTTGGCTCTACGGCTACACCTTC.

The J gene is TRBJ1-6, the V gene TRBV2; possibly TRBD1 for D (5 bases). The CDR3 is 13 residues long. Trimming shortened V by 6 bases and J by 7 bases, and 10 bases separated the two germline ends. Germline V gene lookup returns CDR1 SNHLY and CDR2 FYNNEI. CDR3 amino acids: CASRTDRNSPLHF. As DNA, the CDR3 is TGTGCCAGCAGGACAGACAGAAATTCACCCCTCCACTTT.

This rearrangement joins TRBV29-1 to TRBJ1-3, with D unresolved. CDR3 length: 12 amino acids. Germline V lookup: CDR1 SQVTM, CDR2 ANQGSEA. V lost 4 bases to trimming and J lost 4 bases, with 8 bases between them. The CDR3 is CSVGAEGNTIYF. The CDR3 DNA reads TGCAGCGTTGGGGCGGAGGGAAACACCATATATTTT. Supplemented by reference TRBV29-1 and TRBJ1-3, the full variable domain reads SAVISQKPSRDICQRGTSLTIQCQVDSQVTMMFWYRQQPGQSLTLIATANQGSEATYESGFVIDKFPISRPNLTFSTLTVSNMSPEDSSIYLCSVGAEGNTIYFGEGSWLTVV.

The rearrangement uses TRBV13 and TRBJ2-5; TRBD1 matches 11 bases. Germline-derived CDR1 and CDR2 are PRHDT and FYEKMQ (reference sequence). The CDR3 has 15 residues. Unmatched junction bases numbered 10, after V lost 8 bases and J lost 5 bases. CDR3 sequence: CASSRGTGGLETQYF. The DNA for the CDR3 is TGTGCCAGCTCTCGCGGGACAGGGGGATTGGAGACCCAGTACTTC.

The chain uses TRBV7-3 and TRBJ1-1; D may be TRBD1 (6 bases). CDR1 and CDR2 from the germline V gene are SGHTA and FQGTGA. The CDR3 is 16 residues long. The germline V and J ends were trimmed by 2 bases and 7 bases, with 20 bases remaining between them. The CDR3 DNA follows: TGTGCCAGCAGCTTACTGCGTGGCGGGGGGCTCGATGAAGCTTTCTTT. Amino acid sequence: CASSLLRGGGLDEAFF.

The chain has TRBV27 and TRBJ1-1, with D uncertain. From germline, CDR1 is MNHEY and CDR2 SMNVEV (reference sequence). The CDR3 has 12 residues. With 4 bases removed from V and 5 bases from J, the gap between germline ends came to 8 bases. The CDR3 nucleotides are TGTGCCAGCAGTTCGAGAGAAACTGAAGCTTTCTTT. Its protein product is CASSSRETEAFF.

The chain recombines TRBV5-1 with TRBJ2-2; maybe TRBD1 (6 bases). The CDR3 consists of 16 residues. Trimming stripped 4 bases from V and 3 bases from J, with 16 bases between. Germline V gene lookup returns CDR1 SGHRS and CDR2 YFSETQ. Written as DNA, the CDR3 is TGCGCCAGCAGCGCCATCCGCAGGGGACACACCGGGGAGCTGTTTTTT. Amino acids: CASSAIRRGHTGELFF.

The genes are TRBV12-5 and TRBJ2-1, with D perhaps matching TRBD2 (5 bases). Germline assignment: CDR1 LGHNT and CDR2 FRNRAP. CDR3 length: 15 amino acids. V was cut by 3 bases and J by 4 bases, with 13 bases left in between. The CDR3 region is CASGFSPRGYNEQFF. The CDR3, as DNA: TGTGCTAGTGGTTTCTCCCCACGGGGATACAATGAGCAGTTCTTC.

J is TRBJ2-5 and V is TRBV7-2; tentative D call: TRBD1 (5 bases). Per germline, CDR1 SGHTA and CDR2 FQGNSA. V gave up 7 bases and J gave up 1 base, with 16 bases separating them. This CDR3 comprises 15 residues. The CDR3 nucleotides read TGTGCCAGCACCCGCCCCGGACACCTCCAAGAGACCCAGTACTTC. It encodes CASTRPGHLQETQYF.

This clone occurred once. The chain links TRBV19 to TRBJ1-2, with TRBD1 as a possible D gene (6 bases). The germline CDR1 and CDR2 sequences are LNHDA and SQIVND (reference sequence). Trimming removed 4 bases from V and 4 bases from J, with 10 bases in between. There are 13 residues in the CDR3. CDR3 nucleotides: TGTGCCAGTAGTACAACGACAGGCTATGGCTACACCTTC. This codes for CASSTTTGYGYTF.

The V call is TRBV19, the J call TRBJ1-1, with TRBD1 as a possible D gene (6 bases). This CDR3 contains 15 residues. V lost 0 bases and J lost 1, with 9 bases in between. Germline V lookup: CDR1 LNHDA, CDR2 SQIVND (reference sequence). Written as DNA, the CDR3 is TGTGCCAGTAGTATAGACGGGGGCCAGAACACTGAAGCTTTCTTT. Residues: CASSIDGGQNTEAFF.

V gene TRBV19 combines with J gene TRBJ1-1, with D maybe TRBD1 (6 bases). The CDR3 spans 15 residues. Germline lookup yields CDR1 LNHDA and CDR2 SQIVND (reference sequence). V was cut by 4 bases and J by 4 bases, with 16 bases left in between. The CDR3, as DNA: TGTGCCAGTAGTAGCAAAGGGGGGGTAGGCACTGAAGCTTTCTTT. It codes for CASSSKGGVGTEAFF.